Included here is one T cell receptor (beta chain) sequence, with context. The antigen is undetermined. This sample was included in a study of OX40 agonist ivuxolimab in advanced cancers. Study-level results: The investigators did not determine what antigen specificity the expanded peripheral T cells had. Among patients with partial responses at 0.1-3.0 mg/kg, clonal expansion was among the lowest. In CD8+ T cells, expanded clones were on average more numerous than in CD4+. Certain nonresponders likewise exhibited a low normalized T-cell clonal expansion.

The CDR3 is made up of 16 amino acids. The V end was cut by 4 bases, the J end by 11 bases, with 21 bases between. Germline CDR1 reads ENHRY; CDR2 reads SYGVKD. Some clones are missing from TCRdb's copy, which holds only in-frame ones; the method was immunoSEQ multiplex PCR. The data show 130,000 or so clones, 85% to 95% seen once. The V gene is TRBV10-3, the J gene TRBJ1-6; a weak D match, TRBD1 (5 bases). Sequencing was performed on CD4+ or CD8+ T cells sorted from blood, taken in a trial of the OX40 agonist ivuxolimab. This clonotype originated in an adult with an advanced solid tumor such as melanoma, head and neck, liver or kidney cancer. The CDR3 DNA reads TGTGCCATCAGTGTCGCCGGGGGGACCGATGGGACACCCCTCCACTTT. It codes for CAISVAGGTDGTPLHF.